This T cell receptor beta chain was identified in a study of beta chain features in type 1 diabetes. The CDR3 length is 16 residues. Trimming left V 0 bases short and J 0 bases short, with 11 bases between. CDR1 is SGHNT and CDR2 is YYREEE in the germline V gene (reference sequence). Every isolated RNA sample was fully reverse transcribed, so sequencing captured expressed TCRB transcripts. Here immunoSEQ multiplex PCR was the method, and the copy in TCRdb shows in-frame clones only, minus some. The profile shows 250,000 to 350,000 clones, approximately 15% of them singletons. Study-level findings and limits: Whether TCRB rearrangement is influenced by HLA type was left unresolved in this analysis. Insertions at VDJ junctions were less frequent in type 1 diabetes patients. These patients also deleted more nucleotides at the same junctions. In all four CD4+ subsets, TCRB CDR3 length was significantly, moderately reduced in type 1 diabetes.

This clone was detected only a few times. Its cognate antigen is unknown. The sequenced sample consisted of naive CD4+ T cells from blood. The genes are TRBV5-4 and TRBJ2-3; D perhaps matches TRBD2 (6 bases). The sequence was collected from a man aged 30 to 39 with type 1 diabetes. As DNA, the CDR3 is TGTGCCAGCAGCTTGGTTGGGGGACTTAGCACAGATACGCAGTATTTT. It specifies CASSLVGGLSTDTQYF.